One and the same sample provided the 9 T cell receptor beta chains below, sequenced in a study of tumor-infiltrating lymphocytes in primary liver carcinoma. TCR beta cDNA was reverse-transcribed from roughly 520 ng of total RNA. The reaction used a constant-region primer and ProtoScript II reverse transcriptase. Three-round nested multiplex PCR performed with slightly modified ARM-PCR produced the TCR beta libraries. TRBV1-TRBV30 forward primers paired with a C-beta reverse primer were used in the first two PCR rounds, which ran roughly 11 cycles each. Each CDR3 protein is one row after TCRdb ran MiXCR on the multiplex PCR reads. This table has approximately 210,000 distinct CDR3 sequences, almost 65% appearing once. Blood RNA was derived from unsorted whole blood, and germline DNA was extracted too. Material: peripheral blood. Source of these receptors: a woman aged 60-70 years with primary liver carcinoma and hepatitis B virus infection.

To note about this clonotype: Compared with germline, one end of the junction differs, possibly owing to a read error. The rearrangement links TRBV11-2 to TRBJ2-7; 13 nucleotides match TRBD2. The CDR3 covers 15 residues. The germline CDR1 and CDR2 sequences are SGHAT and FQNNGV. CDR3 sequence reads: CVNKGGLAGFYEQYF. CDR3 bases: TGTGTCAACAAGGGGGGACTAGCGGGATTCTACGAGCAGTATTTC.

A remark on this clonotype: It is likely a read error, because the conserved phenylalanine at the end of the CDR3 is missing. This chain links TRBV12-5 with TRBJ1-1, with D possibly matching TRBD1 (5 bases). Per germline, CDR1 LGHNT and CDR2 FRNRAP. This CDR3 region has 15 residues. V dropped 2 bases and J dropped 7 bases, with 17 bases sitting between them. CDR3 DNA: TGTGCTAGTGGTTTGTGGCAAGGAGGGACCCGTGAAGCTTTCCTT. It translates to CASGLWQGGTREAFL.

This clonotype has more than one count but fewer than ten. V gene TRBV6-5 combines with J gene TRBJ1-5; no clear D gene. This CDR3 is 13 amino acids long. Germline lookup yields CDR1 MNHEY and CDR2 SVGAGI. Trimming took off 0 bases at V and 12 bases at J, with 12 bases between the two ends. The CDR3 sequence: CASSYSRAAGQHF. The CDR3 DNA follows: TGTGCCAGCAGTTACTCGAGGGCAGCGGGCCAGCATTTT.

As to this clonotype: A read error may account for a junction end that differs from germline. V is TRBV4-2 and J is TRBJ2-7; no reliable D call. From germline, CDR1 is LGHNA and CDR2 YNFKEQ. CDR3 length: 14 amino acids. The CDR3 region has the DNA TGTGCCAGCAGCCAAGAAACCGGGCCCTACGAGCAGTGCTTC. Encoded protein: CASSQETGPYEQCF.

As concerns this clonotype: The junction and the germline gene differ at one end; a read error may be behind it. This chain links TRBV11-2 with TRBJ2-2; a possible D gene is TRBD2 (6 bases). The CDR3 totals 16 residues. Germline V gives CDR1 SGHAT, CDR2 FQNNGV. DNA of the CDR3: TGTGCTAGCAGCTTAGAAAGGGGACTGTGGACCGAAGAGCTGTTTTTT. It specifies CASSLERGLWTEELFF.

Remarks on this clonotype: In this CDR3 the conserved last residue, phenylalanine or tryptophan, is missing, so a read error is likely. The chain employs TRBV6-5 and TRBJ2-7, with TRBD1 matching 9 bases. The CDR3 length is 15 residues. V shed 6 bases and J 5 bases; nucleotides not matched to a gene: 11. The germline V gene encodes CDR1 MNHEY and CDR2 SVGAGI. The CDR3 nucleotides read TGTGCCAGCAGCCCACGACAGGGGGGCTTCAACGAGCAGTACCTC. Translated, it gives CASSPRQGGFNEQYL.

The CDR3 is CATGRTGETQYF. As DNA, the CDR3 is TGTGCCACCGGAAGAACAGGAGAGACCCAGTACTTC. V and J are TRBV24-1 and TRBJ2-5; D is possibly TRBD1 (5 bases). The CDR3 is 12 residues long. V gave up 9 bases and J gave up 4 bases, with 11 bases separating them. Looked up from germline, CDR1 is KGHDR and CDR2 is SFDVKD.

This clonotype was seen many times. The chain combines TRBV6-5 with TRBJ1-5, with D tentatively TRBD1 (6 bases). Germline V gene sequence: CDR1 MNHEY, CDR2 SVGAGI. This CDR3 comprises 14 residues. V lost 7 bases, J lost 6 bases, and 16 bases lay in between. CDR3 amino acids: CASTPGAGSQPQHF. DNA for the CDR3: TGTGCCAGCACCCCGGGGGCAGGGAGTCAGCCCCAGCATTTT.

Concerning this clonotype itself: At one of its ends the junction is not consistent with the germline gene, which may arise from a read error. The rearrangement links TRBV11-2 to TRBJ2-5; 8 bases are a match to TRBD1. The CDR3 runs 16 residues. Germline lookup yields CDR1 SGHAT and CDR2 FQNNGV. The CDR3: CASSSYSTGGGETQYF. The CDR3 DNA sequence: TGTGCTAGCAGCTCCTACTCTACAGGGGGTGGAGAGACCCAGTACTTC.